This entry lists 16 T cell receptor beta chains sequenced from one sample in a study of lymphopenia after photon versus proton radiotherapy. Assay: immunoSEQ multiplex PCR; the TCRdb copy retains only in-frame clones and omits some. The sample yields more than 25,000 clones, approximately 90% seen once. The starting material was peripheral blood, obtained from a patient treated with photon-based radiotherapy. Receptor source: a man aged 50 to 59 with gastric cancer.

The chain uses TRBV18 and TRBJ1-5, with TRBD1 identical over 9 bases. This CDR3 contains 15 residues. Germline V gives CDR1 KGHSH, CDR2 LQKENI. Unmatched junction bases numbered 6, after V lost 6 bases and J lost 3 bases. CDR3 nucleotide sequence: TGTGCCAGCTCCTTGGGACAGGGACCCAATCAGCCCCAGCATTTT. Translating it yields CASSLGQGPNQPQHF.

The chain carries TRBV2 and TRBJ2-2; D is possibly TRBD2 (7 bases). CDR1 SNHLY and CDR2 FYNNEI come from the germline V gene. The CDR3 runs to 15 residues. Between the trimmed V and J ends, which lost 9 bases and 6 bases, there was a span of 20 bases. As DNA, the CDR3 is TGTGCCAGTGGACTAGGGCAGGGGATCGCCGGGGAGCTGTTTTTT. It is translated as CASGLGQGIAGELFF.

The chain employs TRBV5-1 and TRBJ1-1; weak D call: TRBD1 (5 bases). The CDR3 extends over 12 amino acids. CDR1 and CDR2 (germline): SGHRS, YFSETQ. With 4 bases removed from V and 6 bases from J, the gap between germline ends came to 10 bases. CDR3 nucleotides: TGCGCCAGCAGCCGCGTGGGGGCTGAAGCTTTCTTT. Its translation is CASSRVGAEAFF.

The CDR3 region is CASSFRAPNSPLHF. The CDR3 DNA reads TGTGCCAGCAGCTTCCGGGCCCCTAATTCACCCCTCCACTTT. The gene calls are TRBV7-6 and TRBJ1-6; no firm D call. This CDR3 comprises 14 residues. The V and J ends lost 3 bases and 6 bases respectively, with 9 bases between them. Germline CDR1 reads SGHVS; CDR2 reads FNYEAQ.

The chain is built from TRBV5-4 and TRBJ1-4; no reliable D call. This CDR3 has 16 residues. Trimming cost V 2 bases and J 4 bases, with 15 bases left between them. Germline loops: CDR1 SGHNT, CDR2 YYREEE (reference sequence). Written as DNA, the CDR3 is TGTGCCAGCAGCTTAGGTCCGGAGGAGAATAATGAAAAACTGTTTTTT. Translated: CASSLGPEENNEKLFF.

The V and J genes are TRBV19 and TRBJ1-4, with D possibly TRBD1 on 5 matching bases. From germline, CDR1 is LNHDA and CDR2 SQIVND (reference sequence). V gave up 3 bases and J gave up 6 bases, with 11 bases separating them. CDR3 size: 14 residues. The CDR3, as DNA: TGTGCCAGTAGTATCCGGGGCTGGGATGAAAAACTGTTTTTT. Protein sequence: CASSIRGWDEKLFF.

There are a few counts of this clone. This chain joins TRBV10-3 and TRBJ1-5, with D unclear. V lost 2 bases, J lost 4 bases, and 6 bases lay in between. The germline CDR1 and CDR2 sequences are ENHRY and SYGVKD. The CDR3 is 13 amino acids. The CDR3 sequence is CAISEDYNQPQHF. Written as DNA, the CDR3 is TGTGCCATCAGTGAGGACTATAATCAGCCCCAGCATTTT.

CDR3 residues: CASSLRYEQYF. The CDR3 coding sequence is TGTGCCAGCAGCCTGAGGTACGAGCAGTACTTC. This chain joins TRBV21-1 and TRBJ2-7; whether TRBD2, the table's D call, matches the DNA was not checked. TRBV21-1 is annotated as a pseudogene. This CDR3 contains 11 residues.

The chain has TRBV11-1 and TRBJ2-2; D is undetermined. V lost 2 bases and J lost 4, with 11 bases in between. CDR1 is SGHAT and CDR2 is FQDESV in the germline V gene (reference sequence). CDR3 length: 15 residues. In DNA form, the CDR3 reads TGTGCCAGCAGCTTAATAGGGCAAGGCACCGGGGAGCTGTTTTTT. Translating it yields CASSLIGQGTGELFF.

The CDR3 loop is CASRRTRDRPDGELFF. The DNA of the CDR3 is TGTGCCAGCAGAAGAACTCGGGACAGGCCAGACGGGGAGCTGTTTTTT. This chain joins TRBV27 and TRBJ2-2; 8 positions agree with TRBD1. Trimming cost V 6 bases and J 7 bases; bases outside gene matches: 13. The CDR3 contains 16 residues. CDR1 is MNHEY, CDR2 SMNVEV, per germline (reference sequence).

The chain links TRBV19 to TRBJ2-1; D might be TRBD2 (6 bases). V was pared by 10 bases and J by 5 bases, with 15 bases between. The CDR3 runs 13 residues. Germline assignment: CDR1 LNHDA and CDR2 SQIVND (reference sequence). DNA for the CDR3: TGTGCCACCCAATCGCGGGGCAACAATGAGCAGTTCTTC. The encoded protein is CATQSRGNNEQFF.

This sequence joins TRBV10-2 and TRBJ2-2; perhaps TRBD1 as D (6 bases). CDR3 length: 13 residues. From germline, CDR1 is WSHSY and CDR2 SAAADI. V gave up 8 bases and J gave up 4 bases, with 11 bases separating them. The CDR3 spells CASRDTLTGELFF. DNA for the CDR3: TGCGCCAGCCGGGACACCCTCACCGGGGAGCTGTTTTTT.

V and J are TRBV21-1 and TRBJ1-2. TRBV21-1 has pseudogene status. The CDR3 totals 13 residues. The CDR3 sequence is CASSKYPPGGYTF. CDR3 DNA: TGTGCCAGCAGCAAATACCCCCCGGGTGGCTACACCTTC.

The V gene is TRBV9, the J gene TRBJ1-3; D perhaps matches TRBD1 (5 bases). CDR1 is SGDLS, CDR2 YYNGEE, per germline. Trimming removed 4 bases from V and 4 bases from J, with 18 bases in between. The CDR3 has 16 amino acids. As DNA, the CDR3 is TGTGCCAGCAGCCCTCCTGGGGGGGTTGGAGGAAACACCATATATTTT. This gives the protein CASSPPGGVGGNTIYF.

The J gene is TRBJ1-4, the V gene TRBV18; D call uncertain. With 3 bases removed from V and 2 bases from J, the gap between germline ends came to 7 bases. The CDR3 sequence is 14 residues long. Germline-derived CDR1 and CDR2 are KGHSH and LQKENI. The CDR3 sequence: CASSPRRTNEKLFF. CDR3 nucleotides: TGTGCCAGCTCACCCCGCAGGACTAATGAAAAACTGTTTTTT.

This clone was recorded only once. The chain combines TRBV7-2 with TRBJ1-2, with a tentative D call TRBD1 (5 bases). Per the germline V gene, CDR1 is SGHTA and CDR2 is FQGNSA. V lost 2 bases to trimming and J lost 6 bases, with 13 bases between them. CDR3 length: 14 residues. The CDR3 region has the DNA TGTGCCAGCAGCTTATGGCAGGGTTCAGATGGCTACACCTTC. Residues: CASSLWQGSDGYTF.